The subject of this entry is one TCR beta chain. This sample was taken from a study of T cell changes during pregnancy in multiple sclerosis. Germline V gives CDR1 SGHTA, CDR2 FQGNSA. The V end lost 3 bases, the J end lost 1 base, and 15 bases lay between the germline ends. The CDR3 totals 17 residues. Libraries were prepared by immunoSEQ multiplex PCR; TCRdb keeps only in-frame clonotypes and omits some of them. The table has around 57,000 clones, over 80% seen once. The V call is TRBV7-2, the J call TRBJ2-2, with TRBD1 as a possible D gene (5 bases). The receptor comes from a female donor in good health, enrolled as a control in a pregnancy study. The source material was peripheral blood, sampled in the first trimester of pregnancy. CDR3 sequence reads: CASSFGVARVNTGELFF. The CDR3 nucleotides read TGTGCCAGCAGCTTTGGGGTTGCCAGGGTGAACACCGGGGAGCTGTTTTTT.